This T cell receptor beta chain is from a study of shared clonotypes between healthy human individuals. Overall study: The cohort had two women and a few men, ages 18 to 49. General study results and limits: Generation probabilities of non-shared clonotypes were lower (relative to those shared by all four donors).

Repertoires were generated with immunoSEQ multiplex PCR, while TCRdb's copy carries only in-frame clones and drops some. This table has under 2,500,000 clones, 95% appearing once. Donors were healthy HIV-negative adults without recently reported acute infections or vaccinations. This CDR3 is 14 amino acids long. Trimming pared 1 base from V and 7 bases from J, leaving 11 bases between. Germline V gives CDR1 SGHTA, CDR2 FQGNSA. Regarding this clone: Its antigen remains unidentified.

The gene calls are TRBV7-2 and TRBJ1-5; D is perhaps TRBD1 (6 bases). The clonotype originates from a man aged 18 to 30 in good health. The specimen sequenced was naive CD4+ T cells sorted from blood. This sample's subset: CD45RA+ positively selected. The CDR3 sequence: CASSLGGGGQPQHF. The CDR3 bases are TGTGCCAGCAGCTTAGGCGGGGGGGGCCAGCCCCAGCATTTT.